Shown below are 6 T cell receptor beta chains from a single sample sequenced in a study of shared clonotypes between healthy human individuals. Sequencing was performed with immunoSEQ multiplex PCR; in TCRdb, only in-frame clones are kept and a portion is missing. The table has about 490,000 clones, around 85% seen once. Sequencing was performed on PBMCs. These receptors all stem from a woman aged 40 to 49 in good health. Some clones in this sample may be carry-over from other donors' samples.

The rearrangement joins TRBV5-1 to TRBJ2-1; D not resolved. V lost 0 bases and J 0 bases, leaving 10 bases between the germline ends. CDR1 is SGHRS and CDR2 is YFSETQ in the germline V gene. The CDR3 is made up of 16 amino acids. Written as DNA, the CDR3 is TGCGCCAGCAGCTTGGCCGGAATAAGCTCCTACAATGAGCAGTTCTTC. This gives the protein CASSLAGISSYNEQFF.

The chain recombines TRBV7-6 with TRBJ1-1; D might be TRBD1 (5 bases). V was trimmed by 5 bases and J by 6 bases, leaving 13 bases between them. The CDR3 is 13 residues long. Germline loops: CDR1 SGHVS, CDR2 FNYEAQ. As DNA, the CDR3 is TGTGCCAGCAGCCCCCCAGGGTGGGCTGAAGCTTTCTTT. This gives the protein CASSPPGWAEAFF.

The chain couples TRBV28 to TRBJ1-4, with TRBD1 identical over 8 bases. The V and J ends lost 2 bases and 5 bases, in that order; junction bases with no gene match: 1. The CDR3 runs to 14 residues. Germline CDR1 is MDHEN and CDR2 is SYDVKM. The CDR3: CASSLGTGNEKLFF. In DNA, the CDR3 is TGTGCCAGCAGTTTAGGGACAGGAAATGAAAAACTGTTTTTT.

The V gene is TRBV11-2, the J gene TRBJ2-2; D gene unclear. CDR3 length: 15 amino acids. Per the germline V gene, CDR1 is SGHAT and CDR2 is FQNNGV. The germline V and J ends were trimmed by 0 bases and 2 bases, with 7 bases remaining between them. The CDR3 nucleotides read TGTGCCAGCAGCTTAGACCCGCTAAACACCGGGGAGCTGTTTTTT. As protein: CASSLDPLNTGELFF.

J is TRBJ2-1 and V is TRBV15, with D perhaps TRBD2 (6 bases). With 3 bases removed from V and 2 bases from J, the gap between germline ends came to 14 bases. Germline V gene lookup returns CDR1 LNHNV and CDR2 YYDKDF (reference sequence). This CDR3 is built from 16 residues. The CDR3: CATSSDRLETYNEQFF. CDR3 in DNA: TGTGCCACCAGCAGCGATCGACTAGAGACCTACAATGAGCAGTTCTTC.

Only a few counts were recorded for this clone. The chain couples TRBV5-1 to TRBJ2-7, with 9 bases aligning to TRBD2. The CDR3 sequence is 15 residues long. The ends lost 0 bases at V and 4 bases at J; junction bases unmatched: 5. The V gene's germline CDR1 is SGHRS and CDR2 YFSETQ. CDR3 amino acids: CASSLVLAGEYEQYF. The CDR3, as DNA: TGCGCCAGCAGCTTGGTATTAGCGGGAGAGTACGAGCAGTACTTC.